This paragraph reports one T cell receptor (beta chain). Its antigen remains unknown. At one of its ends the junction is not consistent with the germline gene, which may arise from a read error. The PCR employed 60 Vbeta primers together with 13 Jbeta primers. Clones were sequenced by immunoSEQ multiplex PCR, and TCRdb holds only the in-frame ones, with some missing. The sample yields under 200,000 clones, 55% to 65% seen once. The CDR3 length is 13 residues. CDR1 and CDR2 from the germline V gene are SSHAT and FNYEAQ (reference sequence). The source of the sample is a study of cytomegalovirus exposure and HLA in healthy donors. Findings and limits, study-wide: The majority of TCR sequences were rare, yet some public TCRs appeared in many donors. Other equally common chains were less clonally expanded than HLA-associated TCR beta chains, a later analysis showed.

The gene calls are TRBV7-7 and TRBJ2-7; D may be TRBD2 (5 bases). The TCR originated in a man between 40 and 49 years old in good health and CMV-seronegative. Sequenced input: PBMCs. The CDR3 reads CASSYERGGEQYF. The CDR3 DNA reads TGTGCTAGCAGCTACGAACGGGGTGGGGAGCAGTACTTC.